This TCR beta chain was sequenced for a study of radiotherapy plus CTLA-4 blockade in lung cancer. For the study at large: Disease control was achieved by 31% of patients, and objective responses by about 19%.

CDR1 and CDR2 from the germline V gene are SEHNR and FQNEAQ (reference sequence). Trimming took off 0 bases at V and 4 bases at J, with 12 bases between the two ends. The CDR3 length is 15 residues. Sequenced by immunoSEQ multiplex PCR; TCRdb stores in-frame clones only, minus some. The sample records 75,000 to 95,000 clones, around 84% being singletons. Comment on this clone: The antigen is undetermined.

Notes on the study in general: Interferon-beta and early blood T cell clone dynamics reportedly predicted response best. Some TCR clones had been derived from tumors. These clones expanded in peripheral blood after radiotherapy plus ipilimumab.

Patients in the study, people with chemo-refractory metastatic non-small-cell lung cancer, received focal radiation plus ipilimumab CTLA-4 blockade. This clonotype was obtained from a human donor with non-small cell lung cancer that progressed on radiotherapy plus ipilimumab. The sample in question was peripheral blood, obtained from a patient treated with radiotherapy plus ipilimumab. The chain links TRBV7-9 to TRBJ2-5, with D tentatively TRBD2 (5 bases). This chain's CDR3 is CASSLAEREPETQYF. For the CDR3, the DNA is TGTGCCAGCAGCTTAGCGGAGAGGGAGCCAGAGACCCAGTACTTC.